Shown below are 3 T cell receptor beta chains from a single sample sequenced in a study of shared clonotypes between healthy human individuals. The assay was immunoSEQ multiplex PCR, and TCRdb's table has in-frame clones only and misses some. The table shows about 580,000 clones, with nearly 98% occurring only once. Cells designated naive CD8 were CD45RO-negative and were positively selected for CCR7, with terminally differentiated effector memory CD45RA+ cells excluded. Sequencing was done on a sample of naive CD8+ T cells sorted from blood. Source of these receptors: a man aged 30-40 years in good health.

In DNA, the CDR3 is TGTGCCAGCAGCTCTTACACCGGGGAGCTGTTTTTT. The encoded protein is CASSSYTGELFF. The chain uses TRBV11-3 and TRBJ2-2, with D uncertain. CDR1 is SGHNT, CDR2 YENEEA, per germline. V shed 4 bases and J shed 3 bases, with 3 bases lying between them. The CDR3 length is 12 residues.

This clone has just one count. The V gene is TRBV6-5, the J gene TRBJ2-1; 9 nucleotides match TRBD1. After removal of 4 bases from V and 9 bases from J, the junction contained 13 bases not matched to a gene. The CDR3 has 16 residues. Per germline, CDR1 MNHEY and CDR2 SVGAGI. The CDR3 coding sequence is TGTGCCAGCAGTTCCCCCGGGACAGGGTTTAGGGGTGAGCAGTTCTTC. This gives the protein CASSSPGTGFRGEQFF.

The J gene is TRBJ2-7, the V gene TRBV6-1; D ambiguous. The CDR3 extends over 13 amino acids. CDR1 and CDR2 (germline): MNHNS, SASEGT. The V end was cut by 8 bases, the J end by 1 base, with 12 bases between. For the CDR3, the DNA is TGTGCCAGCTCGTGGGTAGGATCCTACGAGCAGTACTTC. Translation gives CASSWVGSYEQYF.